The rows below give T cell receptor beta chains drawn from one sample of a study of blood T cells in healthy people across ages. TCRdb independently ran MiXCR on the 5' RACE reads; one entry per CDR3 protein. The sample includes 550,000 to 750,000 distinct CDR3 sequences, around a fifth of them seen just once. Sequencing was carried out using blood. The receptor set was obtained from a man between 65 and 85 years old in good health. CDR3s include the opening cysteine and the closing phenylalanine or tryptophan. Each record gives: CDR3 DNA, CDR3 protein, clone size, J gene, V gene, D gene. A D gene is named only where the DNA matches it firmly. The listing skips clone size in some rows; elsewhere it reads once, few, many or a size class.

DNA: TGCAGTGCTAGAGTACAGGATACCTACGAGCAGTACTTC
CDR3: CSARVQDTYEQYF
size: .
J: TRBJ2-7
V: TRBV20-1
D: .

DNA: TGCAGTGCTAGATCCCGCAGGGGGAGGGACTACGAGCAGTACTTC
CDR3: CSARSRRGRDYEQYF
size: .
J: TRBJ2-7
V: TRBV20-1
D: .

DNA: TGTGCCAGCAGCTTAGGCGGACTAGCGGGAGAGAGAGATACGCAGTATTTT
CDR3: CASSLGGLAGERDTQYF
size: .
J: TRBJ2-3
V: TRBV7-2
D: TRBD2

DNA: TGTGCCAGCAGGGCCTACCCAGAGACCCAGTACTTC
CDR3: CASRAYPETQYF
size: few
J: TRBJ2-5
V: TRBV11-2
D: .

DNA: TGCGCCAGCAGCCAAGGAGGGCAAAGGGAGACCCAGTACTTC
CDR3: CASSQGGQRETQYF
size: .
J: TRBJ2-5
V: TRBV4-1
D: .

DNA: TGTGCCAGCAGGCTCGCAGGGGGGCTTGGAAACACCATATATTTT
CDR3: CASRLAGGLGNTIYF
size: .
J: TRBJ1-3
V: TRBV7-9
D: TRBD1

DNA: TGTGCCAGCTCACCGCAGACAGGTTACGAGGGAGAAAAACTGTTTTTT
CDR3: CASSPQTGYEGEKLFF
size: few
J: TRBJ1-4
V: TRBV18
D: .

DNA: TGTGCCATCAGCGACGGTCAGGGGATCAAAGAGACCCAGTACTTC
CDR3: CAISDGQGIKETQYF
size: many
J: TRBJ2-5
V: TRBV10-3
D: .

DNA: TGTGCCAGCAGCCATGATTTTGTCTCTGGAAACACCATATATTTT
CDR3: CASSHDFVSGNTIYF
size: few
J: TRBJ1-3
V: TRBV3-1
D: .

DNA: TGTGCCAGCAGTATATCTAGCGGGCCGGGGGAGCAGTACTTC
CDR3: CASSISSGPGEQYF
size: .
J: TRBJ2-5
V: TRBV6-1
D: TRBD2

DNA: TGCGCCAGCAAGGCCCAGGAAAAACTGTTTTTT
CDR3: CASKAQEKLFF
size: .
J: TRBJ1-4
V: TRBV5-1
D: .

DNA: TGCAGTGCTAGAGATGGGCCCTCCTCCTACAATGAGCAGTTCTTC
CDR3: CSARDGPSSYNEQFF
size: .
J: TRBJ2-1
V: TRBV20-1
D: .

DNA: TGTGCCAGCAGCTCAGGGGGGTCGGGCACCGGGGAGCTGTTTTTT
CDR3: CASSSGGSGTGELFF
size: .
J: TRBJ2-2
V: TRBV28
D: .

DNA: TGTGCCAGCAGTAGGGACAGCGCTAACTATGGCTACACCTTC
CDR3: CASSRDSANYGYTF
size: many
J: TRBJ1-2
V: TRBV3-1
D: TRBD1

DNA: TGCAGTGCTAGAGTAGCGGGAGGATTCCAAGAGACCCAGTACTTC
CDR3: CSARVAGGFQETQYF
size: many
J: TRBJ2-5
V: TRBV20-1
D: TRBD2

DNA: TGTGCCAGCAGCGTAGGGGATGGGGCTAGCGGGGGCAAGGCAGATACGCAGTATTTT
CDR3: CASSVGDGASGGKADTQYF
size: .
J: TRBJ2-3
V: TRBV9
D: TRBD2

DNA: TGTGCCAGCAGCTTAGCGGGCCCCTCCTACAATGAGCAGTTCTTC
CDR3: CASSLAGPSYNEQFF
size: many
J: TRBJ2-1
V: TRBV7-9
D: .

DNA: TGTGCCAGCAGTTGGGGGGGACAGGCCACCTACGAGCAGTACTTC
CDR3: CASSWGGQATYEQYF
size: .
J: TRBJ2-7
V: TRBV6-6
D: .

DNA: TGTGCCAGCAGCTTAGAATGGGGAGGGCCGAATACGCAGTATTTT
CDR3: CASSLEWGGPNTQYF
size: .
J: TRBJ2-3
V: TRBV7-2
D: TRBD2

DNA: TGCAGTGCCCCCCAGGCAGGGGGCTACGAGCAGTACTTC
CDR3: CSAPQAGGYEQYF
size: .
J: TRBJ2-7
V: TRBV20-1
D: TRBD1

DNA: TGTGCCATCGGGGGACAGCAAGAGACCCAGTACTTC
CDR3: CAIGGQQETQYF
size: .
J: TRBJ2-5
V: TRBV10-3
D: TRBD1

DNA: TGTGCCAGCACCGCCCGGGGACATTCCTACGAGCAGTACTTC
CDR3: CASTARGHSYEQYF
size: few
J: TRBJ2-7
V: TRBV2
D: .

DNA: TGTGCCAGCAGCTTAGGGCAGGGTACGAATGAGCAGTTCTTC
CDR3: CASSLGQGTNEQFF
size: many
J: TRBJ2-1
V: TRBV7-6
D: .

DNA: TGTGCCAGCAGCTTAGTGGCAGGCCAAGTGGCAGATACGCAGTATTTT
CDR3: CASSLVAGQVADTQYF
size: .
J: TRBJ2-3
V: TRBV7-9
D: .

DNA: TGTGCCAGCAGCCAGAACCTGAGGGAGACCCAGTACTTC
CDR3: CASSQNLRETQYF
size: few
J: TRBJ2-5
V: TRBV12-3/TRBV12-4
D: .

DNA: TGCGCCAGCAGCTCCGATGGGACAGGTGAGCAGTACTTC
CDR3: CASSSDGTGEQYF
size: .
J: TRBJ2-7
V: TRBV5-1
D: TRBD1

DNA: TGTGCCAGCAGCCTCTACTCGCGGGCCTACGAGCAGTACTTC
CDR3: CASSLYSRAYEQYF
size: few
J: TRBJ2-7
V: TRBV7-2
D: .

DNA: TGTGCCAGCAGCTTAAGGGGGCACCAGAATGAAAAACTGTTTTTT
CDR3: CASSLRGHQNEKLFF
size: .
J: TRBJ1-4
V: TRBV7-3
D: .

DNA: TGCAGCGTTGTGCCCGCTACTACTTCCTACAATGAGCAGTTCTTC
CDR3: CSVVPATTSYNEQFF
size: few
J: TRBJ2-1
V: TRBV29-1
D: .

DNA: TGTGCCAGCAGAAAGGGACTAGCGGGGCAATCGAACACCGGGGAGCTGTTTTTT
CDR3: CASRKGLAGQSNTGELFF
size: few
J: TRBJ2-2
V: TRBV3-1
D: TRBD2